The T cell receptor (beta chain) described here comes from a study of early T cells in non-severe SARS-CoV-2 infection. For the study at large: Alpha and beta chains were unpaired, from unsorted whole-blood bulk RNA. Regarding the study as a whole: Sequences matched to VDJdb favored anti-spike CD8 responses, while private and CD4 specificities were missed.

Individual cDNA molecules received unique molecular identifiers. One entry per CDR3 protein results from TCRdb running MiXCR on the 5' RACE reads. The repertoire holds about 44,000 distinct CDR3 sequences, with about 25% as singletons. For this clonotype: The antigen is not known.

The CDR3 runs to 15 residues. V shed 0 bases and J shed 0 bases, with 8 bases lying between them. Germline-derived CDR1 and CDR2 are MNHEY and SVGAGI. This sequence originates from an adult who was a healthcare worker with PCR-confirmed SARS-CoV-2 infection or an uninfected control (not recorded which). The chain uses TRBV6-5 and TRBJ1-2, with D perhaps matching TRBD1 (6 bases). Sequencing was performed on whole blood, taken at baseline. This chain's CDR3 is CASSYSTGTNYGYTF. CDR3 bases: TGTGCCAGCAGTTACTCGACAGGAACTAACTATGGCTACACCTTC.